The entry that follows covers one T cell receptor (beta chain) sequence. What it recognizes is unknown. The data were obtained in a study of cytomegalovirus exposure and HLA in healthy donors. Study-level results: In a later analysis, a genetic analysis reported fewer productive-TCR N-insertions in an Asian-associated ancestry cluster than the cohort average. Per published reports, the classifier diagnosed cytomegalovirus status with high specificity and sensitivity.

The CDR3 covers 14 residues. The PCR had 60 Vbeta and 13 Jbeta primers. Assay: immunoSEQ multiplex PCR; the TCRdb copy retains only in-frame clones and omits some. The table includes some 180,000 clones, around 77% detected once. Sequenced material: PBMCs. This rearrangement joins TRBV21-1 to TRBJ2-7; TRBD2, as called in the table, went unchecked against the DNA. TRBV21-1 is reported as a pseudogene. This receptor was taken from a woman in her thirties in good health and CMV-seronegative. The CDR3 DNA reads as TGTGCCAGCAGCAAAGGTTTGAGAGGTTGCGAGCAGTACTTC. This gives the protein CASSKGLRGCEQYF.